Shown below are 7 T cell receptor beta chains from a single sample sequenced in a study of T cell clones after liver transplantation. Sequenced by immunoSEQ multiplex PCR; TCRdb stores in-frame clones only, minus some. Among about 72,000 clones, roughly 90% were seen once, and the ten largest hold 2.7%. Here the sequenced sample was CD4+ T cells from blood, taken before liver transplant. These receptors all come from a human donor who received a liver transplant.

This clone was seen more than once but under ten times. V gene TRBV18 combines with J gene TRBJ2-2; D not resolved. The CDR3 is 16 residues long. Germline CDR1 and CDR2: KGHSH and LQKENI. The V end lost 1 base, the J end lost 6 bases, and 15 bases lay between the germline ends. DNA of the CDR3: TGTGCCAGCTCACCACGGGCTATCGCAAGTGCCGGGGAGCTGTTTTTT. It translates to CASSPRAIASAGELFF.

CDR3 DNA: TGCGCCAGCAGCCCGGGGGCATATATGAACACTGAAGCTTTCTTT. Protein: CASSPGAYMNTEAFF. The chain is built from TRBV5-1 and TRBJ1-1; possible D gene TRBD1, 6 bases. Trimming removed 4 bases from V and 0 bases from J, with 13 bases in between. CDR1 and CDR2 (germline): SGHRS, YFSETQ. The CDR3 is 15 amino acids. Supplemented by reference TRBV5-1 and TRBJ1-1, the full variable domain reads KAGVTQTPRYLIKTRGQQVTLSCSPISGHRSVSWYQQTPGQGLQFLFEYFSETQRNKGNFPGRFSGRQFSNSRSEMNVSTLELGDSALYLCASSPGAYMNTEAFFGQGTRLTVV.

The rearrangement links TRBV18 to TRBJ2-1, with TRBD2 matching 12 bases. Germline CDR1 is KGHSH and CDR2 is LQKENI. This CDR3 has 14 residues. J was trimmed by 6 bases and V by 8 bases; bases with no gene match: 5. This CDR3 reads CASEGLAGSNEQFF. The CDR3 DNA sequence: TGTGCCAGCGAAGGACTAGCGGGATCCAATGAGCAGTTCTTC.

CDR3 nucleotide sequence: TGTGCCAGTAGTAGTGGTAAGGGACGCCTCGGACAGTTCTTC. Amino acids: CASSSGKGRLGQFF. The rearrangement uses TRBV19 and TRBJ2-1; D may correspond to TRBD1 or TRBD2 (5 bases each). The V gene lost 4 bases and the J gene lost 13 bases, with 20 bases spanning the gap. The CDR3 is 14 residues long. Germline V lookup: CDR1 LNHDA, CDR2 SQIVND (reference sequence).

The CDR3 DNA follows: TGTGCCAGCAGCCACCTTTCTGGGAACACTGAAGCTTTCTTT. It translates to CASSHLSGNTEAFF. The chain carries TRBV5-6 and TRBJ1-1, with D unclear. V gave up 4 bases and J gave up 1 base, with 11 bases separating them. The CDR3 spans 14 residues. The germline V gene encodes CDR1 SGHDT and CDR2 YYEEEE.

The chain links TRBV7-2 to TRBJ2-2; TRBD2 agrees at 7 bases. The CDR3 sequence is 16 residues long. Per the germline V gene, CDR1 is SGHTA and CDR2 is FQGNSA. J was trimmed by 4 bases and V by 5 bases; bases with no gene match: 10. The CDR3 DNA reads as TGTGCCAGCAGCAAGACGGGACTATCTAGCACCGGGGAGCTGTTTTTT. It encodes CASSKTGLSSTGELFF.

The chain joins TRBV2 to TRBJ2-3; D is unresolved. V dropped 4 bases and J dropped 1 base, with 3 bases sitting between them. CDR1 is SNHLY, CDR2 FYNNEI, per germline. The CDR3 has 12 amino acids. CDR3 protein: CASSVGTDTQYF. DNA of the CDR3: TGTGCCAGCAGTGTGGGCACAGATACGCAGTATTTT.